This TCR beta chain is drawn from a study of blood T cell repertoires in COVID-19. About the research overall: The samples span acute and convalescent COVID-19 from the United States, Italy and Spain. In each case, the material was cDNA or gDNA derived from T cells, B-cell-depleted T cells, or PBMCs.

Original data processing: Counts of nucleated cells, estimated from reference gene primer amplification, were obtained. Clones were sequenced by immunoSEQ multiplex PCR, and TCRdb holds only the in-frame ones, with some missing. V and J calls and clone size are given by that table; D and trimming were obtained from the DNA. This sample yields approximately 140,000 clones, of which around four fifths are seen a single time; around 40% belongs to the top ten. The germline CDR1 and CDR2 sequences are MDHEN and SYDVKM. CDR3 length: 13 amino acids. J lost 8 bases, V lost 8 bases, and 10 bases had no gene match.

The chain combines TRBV28 with TRBJ1-2; 8 nucleotides align to TRBD1. The receptor's source is a human donor in a cohort sampled during active COVID-19. Input material: peripheral blood. Written as DNA, the CDR3 is TGTGCCAGCCGGCGGCAGGGGGCGGGGGGCTACACCTTC. It codes for CASRRQGAGGYTF.